This T cell receptor (beta chain) was identified in a study of T-cell memory formation after mild COVID-19. TCRdb passed the 5' RACE reads through MiXCR, listing each CDR3 protein once. The sample gives about 130,000 distinct CDR3 sequences, 17% of which show up once; 4% to 6% is in the top ten. This clonotype was detected a few times. The germline V gene encodes CDR1 LGHNA and CDR2 YSLEER. V lost 8 bases to trimming and J lost 2 bases; unmatched junction nucleotides: 4. The CDR3 runs 15 residues. The sequencing input was PBMCs or a T cell subset sorted from them (not recorded which). This TCR came from a man aged 18 to 30 who had mild COVID-19 (a few samples of this study predate the infection). Cell type and time point are not known. This rearrangement joins TRBV4-3 to TRBJ2-3, with TRBD2 matching 13 bases. This CDR3 reads CASAGLAGSTDTQYF. The DNA of the CDR3 is TGCGCCAGCGCGGGACTAGCGGGATCCACAGATACGCAGTATTTT.